Following are 25 T cell receptor beta chains from one sample sequenced in a study of blood T cell repertoires in COVID-19. Libraries were prepared by immunoSEQ multiplex PCR; TCRdb keeps only in-frame clonotypes and omits some of them. The table lists about 210,000 clones, around 90% of them singletons. The sample was PBMCs or T cells enriched from blood (not recorded which). These receptor sequences come from a man aged 30 to 45 in a cohort exposed to, infected with or recovered from COVID-19 (not recorded which).

V is TRBV11-2 and J is TRBJ2-7, with 9 bases identical to TRBD2. The germline V gene has CDR1 SGHAT and CDR2 FQNNGV. V was clipped by 4 bases and J by 6 bases; unmatched bases: 16. The CDR3 totals 17 residues. This CDR3 reads CASSSWGWREGPGEQYF. The CDR3 coding sequence is TGTGCCAGCAGCTCCTGGGGCTGGCGGGAGGGCCCTGGCGAGCAGTACTTC. Drawing the rest from reference TRBV11-2 and TRBJ2-7, the complete variable domain is EAGVAQSPRYKIIEKRQSVAFWCNPISGHATLYWYQQILGQGPKLLIQFQNNGVVDDSQLPKDRFSAERLKGVDSTLKIQPAKLEDSAVYLCASSSWGWREGPGEQYFGPGTRLTVT.

This chain joins TRBV7-2 and TRBJ1-2, with D unresolved. This CDR3 has 16 amino acids. CDR1 SGHTA and CDR2 FQGNSA come from the germline V gene. The V and J ends lost 5 bases and 2 bases respectively, with 18 bases between them. CDR3 sequence (DNA): TGTGCCAGCAGCCCAGGAACTTCTCGAAGGAACTATGGCTACACCTTC. Translation gives CASSPGTSRRNYGYTF.

The chain couples TRBV10-3 to TRBJ2-1; 12 bases map to TRBD2. V shed 8 bases and J 8 bases; nucleotides not matched to a gene: 7. Germline V gives CDR1 ENHRY, CDR2 SYGVKD. The CDR3 runs to 14 residues. CDR3 amino acids: CAIGTSGSLHEQFF. CDR3 nucleotide sequence: TGTGCCATCGGGACTAGCGGGTCCCTTCATGAGCAGTTCTTC.

This clone showed up just a few times. The rearrangement joins TRBV6-1 to TRBJ2-2, with 9 bases aligning to TRBD2. The junction had 8 bases not matched to a gene; V was cut back by 4 bases and J by 2 bases. The CDR3 loop spans 17 amino acids. Germline CDR1 MNHNS, CDR2 SASEGT. CDR3 region: CASSVKLAGANTGELFF. The CDR3 DNA follows: TGTGCCAGCAGTGTAAAACTAGCGGGTGCAAACACCGGGGAGCTGTTTTTT.

This chain connects TRBV5-6 to TRBJ2-5; 9 bases match TRBD2. V shed 4 bases, J shed 5 bases, and the junction held 18 bases outside the gene matches. The germline CDR1 and CDR2 sequences are SGHDT and YYEEEE. The CDR3 extends over 18 amino acids. Here the CDR3 reads CASSRFRVGGREGETQYF. The CDR3 bases are TGTGCCAGCAGCCGCTTTAGGGTCGGCGGGAGGGAGGGGGAGACCCAGTACTTC.

The gene calls are TRBV2 and TRBJ2-7, with a tentative D call TRBD1 (6 bases). The CDR3 sequence is 14 residues long. CDR1 is SNHLY and CDR2 is FYNNEI in the germline V gene. V was cut by 7 bases and J by 4 bases, with 17 bases left in between. CDR3 in amino acids: CASTTGSLLYEQYF. As DNA, the CDR3 is TGTGCCAGCACCACAGGGTCCTTACTTTACGAGCAGTACTTC.

The chain couples TRBV7-8 to TRBJ2-1; a weak D match, TRBD2 (6 bases). Germline V gives CDR1 SGHVS, CDR2 FQNEAQ. The CDR3 covers 16 residues. Deletions cut 1 base from V and 1 base from J, with 11 bases between. The CDR3 sequence is CASSLVGTDSYNEQFF. The CDR3 region has the DNA TGTGCCAGCAGCTTAGTTGGGACTGATTCCTACAATGAGCAGTTCTTC. Looking up the rest from reference TRBV7-8 and TRBJ2-1 gives the full variable domain: GAGVSQSPRYKVAKRGQDVALRCDPISGHVSLFWYQQALGQGPEFLTYFQNEAQLDKSGLPSDRFFAERPEGSVSTLKIQRTQQEDSAVYLCASSLVGTDSYNEQFFGPGTRLTVL.

The gene calls are TRBV9 and TRBJ1-1; unclear D gene. V lost 3 bases and J lost 5, with 11 bases in between. The germline V gene has CDR1 SGDLS and CDR2 YYNGEE. CDR3 length: 13 residues. CDR3 in amino acids: CASSATVVTEAFF. The CDR3 DNA is TGTGCCAGCAGCGCAACAGTGGTAACTGAAGCTTTCTTT.

The chain combines TRBV16 with TRBJ2-5; 9 bases are shared with TRBD1. Germline loops: CDR1 KGHSY, CDR2 FQNENV. The ends lost 4 bases at V and 5 bases at J; junction bases unmatched: 8. This CDR3 region has 15 residues. In DNA, the CDR3 is TGTGCCAGCAGCCGGCTACGCACAGGGGGCGAGACCCAGTACTTC. Translation: CASSRLRTGGETQYF.

The rearrangement joins TRBV7-9 to TRBJ2-6, with a weak D call TRBD1 (5 bases). CDR1 SEHNR and CDR2 FQNEAQ come from the germline V gene (reference sequence). The CDR3 extends over 16 amino acids. The V end was cut by 4 bases, the J end by 2 bases, with 12 bases between. CDR3 sequence: CASSSTLGAGANVLTF. The CDR3 coding sequence is TGTGCCAGCAGCTCTACTCTAGGGGCTGGGGCCAACGTCCTGACTTTC. The full variable domain, its missing parts supplied by reference TRBV7-9 and TRBJ2-6, is DTGVSQNPRHKITKRGQNVTFRCDPISEHNRLYWYRQTLGQGPEFLTYFQNEAQLEKSRLLSDRFSAERPKGSFSTLEIQRTEQGDSAMYLCASSSTLGAGANVLTFGAGSRLTVL.

This clone was found many times. V gene TRBV4-1 combines with J gene TRBJ1-1, with a possible D match to TRBD1 (6 bases). With 3 bases removed from V and 7 bases from J, the gap between germline ends came to 12 bases. The CDR3 covers 13 residues. Germline V gene lookup returns CDR1 MGHRA and CDR2 YSYEKL. Here the CDR3 reads CASSHPGVGEAFF. The CDR3 coding sequence is TGCGCCAGCAGCCACCCAGGGGTGGGTGAAGCTTTCTTT.

The chain joins TRBV9 to TRBJ1-4, with D tentatively TRBD1 (6 bases). Germline values: CDR1 SGDLS, CDR2 YYNGEE. V was trimmed by 2 bases and J by 3 bases, leaving 8 bases between them. The CDR3 runs to 14 residues. CDR3 nucleotides: TGTGCCAGCAGCGTCCCAGGGGCTAATGAAAAACTGTTTTTT. It encodes CASSVPGANEKLFF.

This chain connects TRBV4-2 to TRBJ1-1; weak D call: TRBD1 (6 bases). CDR1 LGHNA and CDR2 YNFKEQ come from the germline V gene. The V gene lost 1 base and the J gene lost 4 bases, with 19 bases spanning the gap. CDR3 length: 17 residues. As DNA, the CDR3 is TGTGCCAGCAGCCAAGTCGCCAGGGGCGCGGGCTTCACTGAAGCTTTCTTT. Translated: CASSQVARGAGFTEAFF.

CDR3 coding DNA: TGCAGCGTTGAAGGGGGGAGCGGGCCCCCCGGGGAGCTGTTTTTT. It encodes CSVEGGSGPPGELFF. The gene calls are TRBV29-1 and TRBJ2-2; D perhaps matches TRBD2 (6 bases). From germline, CDR1 is SQVTM and CDR2 ANQGSEA. V shed 1 base and J shed 6 bases, with 15 bases lying between them. This CDR3 has 15 amino acids.

The gene calls are TRBV20-1 and TRBJ2-1, with 8 bases aligning to TRBD1. V trimming: 3 bases; J trimming: 5 bases; junction bases outside the gene matches: 12. Per germline, CDR1 DFQATT and CDR2 SNEGSKA (reference sequence). This CDR3 is built from 16 residues. CDR3 region: CSASGFQYRGNNEQFF. DNA for the CDR3: TGCAGTGCTAGTGGGTTTCAGTACAGGGGGAACAATGAGCAGTTCTTC.

The J gene is TRBJ2-7, the V gene TRBV18; TRBD1 matches at 9 bases. In germline, CDR1 is KGHSH, CDR2 LQKENI. Trimming at V came to 3 bases and at J to 2 bases, leaving 5 bases not matched to a gene. This CDR3 region has 15 residues. CDR3: CASSPPGQGPYEQYF. The CDR3 DNA reads TGTGCCAGCTCACCTCCGGGACAGGGACCCTACGAGCAGTACTTC.

The gene calls are TRBV5-6 and TRBJ1-3, with D unresolved. The germline CDR1 and CDR2 sequences are SGHDT and YYEEEE. The ends were cut back, 4 bases at V and 0 bases at J, with 17 bases in the middle. There are 17 residues in the CDR3. The CDR3 DNA reads as TGTGCCAGCAGCCAGAGAAAGACACAATACTCTGGAAACACCATATATTTT. It specifies CASSQRKTQYSGNTIYF.

J is TRBJ2-3 and V is TRBV6-5; 8 bases are shared with TRBD2. V trimming: 8 bases; J trimming: 4 bases; junction bases outside the gene matches: 8. The length of the CDR3 is 14 residues. Germline V gives CDR1 MNHEY, CDR2 SVGAGI. CDR3 region: CASGFAGGPDTQYF. In nucleotides, the CDR3 is TGTGCCAGCGGGTTTGCGGGAGGCCCAGATACGCAGTATTTT.

The chain recombines TRBV20-1 with TRBJ1-2; D might be TRBD1 (5 bases). The CDR3 contains 10 residues. V was shortened by 5 bases and J by 7 bases, with 8 bases between the two germline ends. The V gene's germline CDR1 is DFQATT and CDR2 SNEGSKA (reference sequence). CDR3 sequence (DNA): TGCAGTGCTGCCGGGGGTGGCTACACCTTC. This codes for CSAAGGGYTF.

The chain uses TRBV7-2 and TRBJ1-6, with D possibly TRBD1 on 5 matching bases. V lost 4 bases and J 9 bases, leaving 16 bases between the germline ends. Germline lookup yields CDR1 SGHTA and CDR2 FQGNSA. CDR3 size: 15 residues. CDR3 DNA sequence: TGTGCCAGCAGCTCCCGCAGTATGGGGGGTTCACCCCTCCACTTT. It encodes CASSSRSMGGSPLHF.

The rearrangement joins TRBV14 to TRBJ2-7; the D gene is possibly TRBD2 (5 bases). The CDR3 contains 13 residues. Per germline, CDR1 SGHDN and CDR2 FVKESK. Between the trimmed V and J ends, which lost 2 bases and 5 bases, there was a span of 10 bases. The CDR3 DNA is TGTGCCAGCAGCCAAATTCGAGGGAACGAGCAGTACTTC. Translation gives CASSQIRGNEQYF.

This clone was picked up one time. The junction departs from germline at one end; a sequencing error may be responsible. The chain carries TRBV28 and TRBJ1-4; possible D gene TRBD1, 5 bases. The CDR3 loop spans 11 amino acids. Germline CDR1 and CDR2: MDHEN and SYDVKM. The CDR3 region is CASRGTGGGAF. The CDR3 DNA sequence: TGTGCCAGCAGAGGAACTGGGGGAGGGGCCTTT.

The rearrangement uses TRBV27 and TRBJ1-6; TRBD1 might be the D (5 bases). The CDR3 is 14 amino acids. Trimming took 5 bases from V and 6 from J, leaving 11 bases between them. Germline CDR1 and CDR2: MNHEY and SMNVEV (reference sequence). In DNA, the CDR3 is TGTGCCAGCAGTCTCCAGGGTGGTAATTCACCCCTCCACTTT. Protein product: CASSLQGGNSPLHF.

Many counts were recorded for this clone. In DNA form, the CDR3 reads TGTGCCAGCAGCCCACGGACAGGGGAGGGCTACACCTTC. Translation: CASSPRTGEGYTF. This chain uses TRBV7-3 with TRBJ1-2; TRBD1 matches at 9 bases. Losses at the gene ends were 5 bases for V and 8 bases for J; bases not matched to a gene: 6. The CDR3 consists of 13 residues. In germline, CDR1 is SGHTA, CDR2 FQGTGA.

The chain carries TRBV18 and TRBJ2-1; no definite D call. V lost 1 base, J lost 4 bases, and 11 bases lay in between. CDR3 length equals 15 residues. Germline V CDR1 and CDR2: KGHSH, LQKENI. The CDR3 region has the DNA TGTGCCAGCTCACCACTGGGCACTGAGTACAATGAGCAGTTCTTC. It encodes CASSPLGTEYNEQFF.